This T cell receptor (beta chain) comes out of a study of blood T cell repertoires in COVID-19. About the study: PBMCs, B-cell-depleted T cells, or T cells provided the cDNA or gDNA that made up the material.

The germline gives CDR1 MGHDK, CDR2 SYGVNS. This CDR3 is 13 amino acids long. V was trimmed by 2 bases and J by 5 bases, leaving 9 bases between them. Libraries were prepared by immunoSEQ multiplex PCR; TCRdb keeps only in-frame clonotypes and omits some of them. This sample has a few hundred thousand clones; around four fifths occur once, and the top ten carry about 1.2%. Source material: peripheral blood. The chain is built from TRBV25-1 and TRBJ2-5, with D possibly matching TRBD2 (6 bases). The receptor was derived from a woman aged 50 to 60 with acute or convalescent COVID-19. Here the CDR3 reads CASSEGRGETQYF. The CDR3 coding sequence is TGTGCCAGCAGTGAAGGCCGGGGGGAGACCCAGTACTTC.